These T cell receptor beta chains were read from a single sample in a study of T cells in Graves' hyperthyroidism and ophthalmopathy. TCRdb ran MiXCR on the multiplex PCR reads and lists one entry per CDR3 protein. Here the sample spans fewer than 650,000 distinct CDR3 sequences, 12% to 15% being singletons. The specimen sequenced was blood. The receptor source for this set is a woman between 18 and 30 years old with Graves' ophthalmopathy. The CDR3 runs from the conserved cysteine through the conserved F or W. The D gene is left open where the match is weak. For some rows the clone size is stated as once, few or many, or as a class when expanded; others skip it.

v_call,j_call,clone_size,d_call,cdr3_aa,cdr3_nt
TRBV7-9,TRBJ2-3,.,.,CASSLARGATSTDTQYF,TGTGCCAGCAGCTTAGCCCGCGGGGCAACTAGCACAGATACGCAGTATTTT
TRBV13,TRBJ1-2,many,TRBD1,CASSLEGGTGGDYGYTF,TGTGCCAGCAGCTTAGAGGGCGGGACAGGGGGCGACTATGGCTACACCTTC
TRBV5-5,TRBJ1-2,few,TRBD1,CASSLDRGMTNYGYTF,TGTGCCAGCAGCTTGGACAGGGGGATGACTAACTATGGCTACACCTTC
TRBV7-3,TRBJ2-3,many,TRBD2,CASSPFLLAGISVDTQYF,TGTGCCAGCAGCCCCTTTTTGCTAGCGGGAATAAGTGTCGATACGCAGTATTTT
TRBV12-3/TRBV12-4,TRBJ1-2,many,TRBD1,CASRLGQGSGYTF,TGTGCCAGCAGACTGGGACAGGGGAGTGGCTACACCTTC
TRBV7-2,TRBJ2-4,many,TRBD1,CASSRTRDSPNIQYF,TGTGCCAGCAGCCGAACGAGGGACAGTCCGAACATTCAGTACTTC
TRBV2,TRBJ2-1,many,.,CASKPSALYNEQFF,TGTGCCTCTAAACCGAGCGCCCTCTACAATGAGCAGTTCTTC
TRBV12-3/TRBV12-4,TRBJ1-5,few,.,CASSYFWGGHQHF,TGTGCCAGCAGTTACTTTTGGGGGGGGCACCAGCATTTT
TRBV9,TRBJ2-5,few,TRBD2,CASSVQPSGRWKETQYF,TGTGCCAGCAGCGTACAGCCTAGCGGGAGGTGGAAAGAGACCCAGTACTTC
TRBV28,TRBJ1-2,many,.,CASSLPYRTEKPYGYTF,TGTGCCAGCAGTTTACCCTACCGGACAGAGAAGCCCTATGGCTACACCTTC
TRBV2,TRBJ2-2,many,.,CASTQRATTGELFF,TGTGCCAGCACACAGCGGGCGACCACCGGGGAGCTGTTTTTT
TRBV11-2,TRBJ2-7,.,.,CASSSRQVTGTLSSYEQYF,TGTGCCAGCAGCTCTCGACAGGTTACCGGGACGCTTAGCTCCTACGAGCAGTACTTC
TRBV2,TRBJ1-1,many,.,CASSEFVGEAFF,TGTGCCAGCAGTGAGTTTGTGGGGGAAGCTTTCTTT
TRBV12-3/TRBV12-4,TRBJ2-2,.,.,CASIPGTHNTGELSF,TGTGCCAGCATACCCGGGACCCATAATACCGGGGAGCTGTCTTTT
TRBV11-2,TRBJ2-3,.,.,CASMKGGVTDTQYF,TGTGCCAGCATGAAGGGCGGGGTTACAGATACGCAGTATTTT
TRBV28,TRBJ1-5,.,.,CASSGLSGFSYQPQHF,TGTGCCAGCAGTGGCCTCTCAGGGTTTAGCTATCAGCCCCAGCATTTT
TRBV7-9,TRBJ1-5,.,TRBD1,CASSSTRDRGPFSNQPQHF,TGTGCCAGCAGCTCCACCCGGGACAGGGGGCCCTTTAGCAATCAGCCCCAGCATTTT
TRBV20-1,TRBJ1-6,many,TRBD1,CSARKTGGIGSPLHF,TGCAGTGCTAGGAAGACAGGGGGCATAGGATCACCCCTCCACTTT
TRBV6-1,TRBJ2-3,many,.,CASTDRLTDTQYF,TGTGCCAGCACCGACAGGTTAACAGATACGCAGTATTTT
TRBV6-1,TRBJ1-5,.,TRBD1,CASSDHRGISNQPQHF,TGTGCCAGCAGTGATCACAGGGGAATTAGCAATCAGCCCCAGCATTTT
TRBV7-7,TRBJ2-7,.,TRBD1,CASSLRQGPNYEQYF,TGTGCTAGCAGCTTACGACAGGGTCCCAACTACGAGCAGTACTTC
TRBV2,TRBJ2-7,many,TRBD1,CASRGDRGHLHEQYF,TGTGCCAGCAGGGGCGACAGGGGCCACCTCCACGAGCAGTACTTC
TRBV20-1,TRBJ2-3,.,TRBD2,CSARDEGLVWTDTQYF,TGCAGTGCTAGAGATGAGGGACTAGTATGGACAGATACGCAGTATTTT
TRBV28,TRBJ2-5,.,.,CACTSEQETQYF,TGTGCCTGTACATCCGAACAGGAGACCCAGTACTTC
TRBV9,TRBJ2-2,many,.,CASSVGLEGTGELFF,TGTGCCAGCAGCGTAGGCCTTGAGGGGACCGGGGAGCTGTTTTTT
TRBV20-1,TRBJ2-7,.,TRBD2,CSAGTSGRFSYEQYF,TGCAGTGCTGGGACTAGCGGGAGGTTCTCCTACGAGCAGTACTTC
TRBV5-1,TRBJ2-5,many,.,CASSPRTVSGETQYF,TGCGCCAGCAGCCCTCGGACCGTTTCGGGGGAGACCCAGTACTTC
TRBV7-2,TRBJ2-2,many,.,CASTQLGGTGELFF,TGTGCCAGCACGCAGCTGGGGGGAACCGGGGAGCTGTTTTTT
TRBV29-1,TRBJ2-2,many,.,CSGGGRLNTGELFF,TGCAGCGGAGGGGGACGGCTGAACACCGGGGAGCTGTTTTTT
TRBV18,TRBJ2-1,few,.,CASSPAGSYNEQFF,TGTGCCAGCTCACCAGCCGGCTCCTACAATGAGCAGTTCTTC
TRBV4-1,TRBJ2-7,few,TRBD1,CASSPPGQGLYEQYF,TGCGCCAGCAGCCCCCCGGGACAGGGGTTGTACGAGCAGTACTTC
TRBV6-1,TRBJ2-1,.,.,CASAFRRYNEQFF,TGTGCCAGCGCTTTCCGCAGATACAATGAGCAGTTCTTC
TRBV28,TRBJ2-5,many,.,CASSGGRPSAPQYF,TGTGCCAGCAGTGGGGGGAGACCTTCAGCCCCCCAGTACTTC
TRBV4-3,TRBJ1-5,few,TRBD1,CASSQDVGTVGNQPQHF,TGCGCCAGCAGCCAAGACGTCGGGACAGTCGGGAATCAGCCCCAGCATTTT
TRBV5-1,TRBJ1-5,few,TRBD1,CASSPGTGEGNQPQHF,TGCGCCAGCAGCCCCGGAACAGGGGAAGGCAATCAGCCCCAGCATTTT
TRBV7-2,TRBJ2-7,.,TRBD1,CASSLKGQGNEQYF,TGTGCCAGCAGCTTAAAGGGACAGGGAAACGAGCAGTACTTC
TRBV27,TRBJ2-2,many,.,CASSLARGNTGELFF,TGTGCCAGCAGTTTAGCCAGGGGAAACACCGGGGAGCTGTTTTTT
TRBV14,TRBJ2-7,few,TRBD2,CASSQEVPGGGEQYF,TGTGCCAGCAGCCAAGAAGTCCCGGGAGGGGGCGAGCAGTACTTC